This T cell receptor beta chain is drawn from a study of T cells after yellow fever vaccination. Broader study findings: A secondary response was less intense yet reached its peak sooner, at day 5 versus 15.

Looked up from germline, CDR1 is DFQATT and CDR2 is SNEGSKA (reference sequence). V lost 3 bases and J lost 0; bases outside the gene matches: 3. The CDR3 runs to 16 residues. This clonotype was seen only a few times. Its specificity is unknown. TCRdb reanalysed the 5' RACE reads using MiXCR and keeps one entry per CDR3 protein. This table has 200,000 to 300,000 distinct CDR3 sequences, about 7% appearing once. This sequence was found in a man aged 30 to 45 who received the YFV17D yellow fever vaccine. Sample: CD4+ T cells sorted from PBMCs, taken 15 days after the yellow fever booster vaccination. This chain uses TRBV20-1 with TRBJ2-6; 9 positions agree with TRBD1. The CDR3 loop is CSASETGGSGANVLTF. CDR3 sequence (DNA): TGCAGTGCTAGCGAGACAGGGGGCTCTGGGGCCAACGTCCTGACTTTC.